These 29 T cell receptor beta chains were all obtained from the same sample, sequenced in a study of regulatory T cells in long-lasting Graves disease (TCRdb year 2021). The library was made by multiplex PCR. The sequencer listed for this sample is Illumina HiSeq 4000. TCR beta libraries were built with iRepertoire HTBI primers and Arm-PCR amplification of CDR3 regions. TCRdb's own reprocessing of the public reads used fastp at Q25 and MiXCR and kept productive beta chains. Every entry covers one CDR3 protein and lists the most common genes and DNA from its rows. Counted in this sample were about 420,000 distinct CDR3 sequences; roughly 15% of them appeared once. The biggest ten clones account for about 23% of the sample. Explained via the paper, the time point label denotes: newly diagnosed GD, antithyroid drugs for less than 3 months. For both TCR sequencing and RNA sequencing, RNA was extracted from PBMCs using TRIzol.

The same data also contributed to another study, on T cells in Graves' hyperthyroidism and ophthalmopathy.

The sample here was peripheral blood mononuclear cells (PBMCs), taken at new diagnosis, from a patient treated with antithyroid drugs. The receptors derive from a woman under 30 with Graves disease. Donor details come from another sample of the same person, matched by shared clones.

There are a few counts of this clonotype. The rearrangement uses TRBV27 and TRBJ2-3; D call uncertain. CDR1 is MNHEY, CDR2 SMNVEV, per germline (reference sequence). The CDR3 totals 16 residues. Trimming pared 2 bases from V and 0 bases from J, leaving 12 bases between. Here the CDR3 reads CASSLRFGLSTDTQYF. The CDR3, as DNA: TGTGCCAGCAGTTTAAGATTCGGGCTCAGCACAGATACGCAGTATTTT.

This clonotype was seen repeatedly, ten times or more. The chain has TRBV20-1 and TRBJ2-3; a possible D gene is TRBD2 (5 bases). The CDR3 sequence is 19 residues long. Germline V lookup: CDR1 DFQATT, CDR2 SNEGSKA (reference sequence). The V end lost 6 bases, the J end lost 2 bases, and 30 bases lay between the germline ends. This chain's CDR3 is CSASTRTHPFSTHTDTQYF. The CDR3 coding sequence is TGCAGTGCCTCGACCAGGACTCATCCCTTCTCCACGCACACAGATACGCAGTATTTT.

This clonotype was counted ten times or more. The genes are TRBV2 and TRBJ1-2; D ambiguous. V was pared by 1 base and J by 4 bases, with 13 bases between. Germline V gene sequence: CDR1 SNHLY, CDR2 FYNNEI. The CDR3 loop spans 15 amino acids. Here the CDR3 DNA reads TGTGCCAGCAGTGAAGGGAGGCCCGGAACCTATGGCTACACCTTC. As protein: CASSEGRPGTYGYTF.

The sample holds a few counts of this clonotype. The rearrangement uses TRBV28 and TRBJ2-1; TRBD2 matches at 7 bases. V was clipped by 2 bases and J by 3 bases; unmatched bases: 4. Germline assignment: CDR1 MDHEN and CDR2 SYDVKM. This CDR3 is 15 amino acids long. CDR3 region: CASSLTSDLYNEQFF. The CDR3 coding sequence is TGTGCCAGCAGTTTAACTAGCGACCTCTACAATGAGCAGTTCTTC.

Note on this clonotype: Its ends do not fully match the called genes, so a read error is possible. The chain is built from TRBV11-2 and TRBJ2-5, with D possibly matching TRBD1 (5 bases). The CDR3 loop spans 16 amino acids. Germline loops: CDR1 SGHAT, CDR2 FQNNGV. The DNA of the CDR3 is TGCGCCAGCAGCCAAGATACCTTGGGCAGGGCGGAGACCCAGTACTTC. It translates to CASSQDTLGRAETQYF. Full variable domain (missing parts from reference TRBV11-2 and TRBJ2-5): EAGVAQSPRYKIIEKRQSVAFWCNPISGHATLYWYQQILGQGPKLLIQFQNNGVVDDSQLPKDRFSAERLKGVDSTLKIQPAKLEDSAVYLCASSQDTLGRAETQYFGPGTRLLVL.

This clonotype occurred many times. The CDR3 region has the DNA TGTGCCAGCAGTTTAACAGAAAGATACGAGCAGTACTTC. It codes for CASSLTERYEQYF. J is TRBJ2-7 and V is TRBV28; D is uncertain. CDR3 length: 13 residues. V gave up 2 bases and J gave up 4 bases, with 9 bases separating them. The V gene's germline CDR1 is MDHEN and CDR2 SYDVKM.

Turning to this clonotype: Possible read error: a much larger clone is one base away. The chain has TRBV6-1 and TRBJ1-1; a possible D gene is TRBD1 (6 bases). V lost 8 bases and J lost 1, with 11 bases in between. Per germline, CDR1 MNHNS and CDR2 SASEGT. The CDR3 is 13 amino acids. This CDR3 reads CASGEDRNTEAFF. The CDR3 DNA is TGTGCCAGCGGAGAGGACAGGAACACTGAAGCTTTCTTT.

This clonotype was seen only a few times. Just one base apart from a much larger clone, this may be a read error. The gene calls are TRBV7-2 and TRBJ2-7; 7 positions agree with TRBD1. The germline CDR1 and CDR2 sequences are SGHTA and FQGNSA. CDR3 length: 15 residues. The CDR3 DNA reads as TGTGCCTGCAGCGTCCGACAGGGTTCTTCCTACGAGCAGTACTTC. It codes for CACSVRQGSSYEQYF.

In this sample, this clonotype turned up many times. This chain connects TRBV27 to TRBJ1-1; D possibly corresponds to TRBD1 (5 bases). This CDR3 comprises 14 residues. Germline V gene sequence: CDR1 MNHEY, CDR2 SMNVEV (reference sequence). V was pared by 5 bases and J by 5 bases, with 15 bases between. CDR3 sequence reads: CASSRRQTSTEAFF. CDR3 coding DNA: TGTGCCAGCAGTAGAAGACAGACCTCGACTGAAGCTTTCTTT.

V is TRBV7-2 and J is TRBJ2-7, with 13 bases identical to TRBD2. The germline gives CDR1 SGHTA, CDR2 FQGNSA. V dropped 5 bases and J dropped 2; count of bases not matched to a gene: 15. The CDR3 spans 19 residues. CDR3 in amino acids: CASSQELAGGPIRPYEQYF. CDR3 nucleotides: TGTGCCAGCAGCCAAGAACTAGCGGGAGGGCCGATTCGACCCTACGAGCAGTACTTC. Full variable domain (remainder filled in from reference TRBV7-2 and TRBJ2-7): GAGVSQSPSNKVTEKGKDVELRCDPISGHTALYWYRQSLGQGLEFLIYFQGNSAPDKSGLPSDRFSAERTGGSVSTLTIQRTQQEDSAVYLCASSQELAGGPIRPYEQYFGPGTRLTVT.

The rearrangement uses TRBV10-3 and TRBJ2-5; D unresolved. The CDR3 extends over 13 amino acids. The germline V and J ends were trimmed by 1 base and 1 base, with 4 bases remaining between them. Germline V gene lookup returns CDR1 ENHRY and CDR2 SYGVKD. The CDR3 loop reads CAISEFPQETQYF. In nucleotides, the CDR3 is TGTGCCATCAGTGAGTTCCCCCAAGAGACCCAGTACTTC.

Note on this clonotype: A much larger clone differs by one base, so this may be a read error. V and J are TRBV7-9 and TRBJ2-7; D remains ambiguous. Germline V gene lookup returns CDR1 SEHNR and CDR2 FQNEAQ (reference sequence). CDR3 length equals 16 residues. The V end lost 5 bases, the J end lost 2 bases, and 19 bases lay between the germline ends. CDR3 region: CASSQTNKGKPYEQYF. As DNA, the CDR3 is TGTGCCAGCAGCCAAACAAACAAGGGAAAACCCTACGAGCAGTACTTC. The whole variable domain, remainder taken from reference TRBV7-9 and TRBJ2-7, is DTGVSQNPRHKITKRGQNVTFRCDPISEHNRLYWYRQTLGQGPEFLTYFQNEAQLEKSRLLSDRFSAERPKGSFSTLEIQRTEQGDSAMYLCASSQTNKGKPYEQYFGPGTRLTVT.

Many counts were recorded for this clonotype. The V call is TRBV7-8, the J call TRBJ2-1; 11 nucleotides match TRBD2. The germline gives CDR1 SGHVS, CDR2 FQNEAQ. The CDR3 covers 18 residues. The J segment lost 0 bases and the V segment lost 1 base, leaving 5 bases of the junction unmatched. The CDR3 loop reads CASSLERLAGSSYNEQFF. Written as DNA, the CDR3 is TGTGCCAGCAGCTTAGAGCGACTAGCGGGGAGCTCCTACAATGAGCAGTTCTTC.

The table lists this clonotype with a few counts. This sequence joins TRBV5-1 and TRBJ2-5, with TRBD2 identical over 13 bases. With V trimmed by 7 bases and J by 2 bases, 11 bases remained unmatched. The length of the CDR3 is 17 residues. The germline gives CDR1 SGHRS, CDR2 YFSETQ. The CDR3 loop is CASWGTPGLAGQETQYF. The DNA of the CDR3 is TGCGCCAGCTGGGGGACACCGGGACTAGCGGGACAAGAGACCCAGTACTTC.

V gene TRBV20-1 combines with J gene TRBJ1-6; D possibly corresponds to TRBD1 (5 bases). V lost 3 bases and J lost 4, with 10 bases in between. The CDR3 is made up of 14 amino acids. The germline V gene has CDR1 DFQATT and CDR2 SNEGSKA (reference sequence). The CDR3 DNA is TGCAGTGCTAGGGGGGGACTTTATAATTCACCCCTCCACTTT. This sequence encodes CSARGGLYNSPLHF.

At least ten counts were recorded for this clonotype. The CDR3 spells CASSPIGGTEAFF. CDR3 bases: TGTGCCAGCAGCCCAATTGGGGGCACTGAAGCTTTCTTT. This chain connects TRBV7-2 to TRBJ1-1; possibly TRBD1 for D (5 bases). Trimming took 5 bases from V and 4 from J, leaving 11 bases between them. From germline, CDR1 is SGHTA and CDR2 FQGNSA. The CDR3 is 13 amino acids.

The chain couples TRBV25-1 to TRBJ2-1; D unclear. CDR1 MGHDK and CDR2 SYGVNS come from the germline V gene. Trimming removed 4 bases at V and 8 bases at J, with 9 bases between. This CDR3 has 12 residues. CDR3 sequence (DNA): TGTGCCAGCAGTGTAATGGGCTATGAGCAGTTCTTC. Protein sequence: CASSVMGYEQFF.

This clonotype was seen only a few times. The V and J genes are TRBV29-1 and TRBJ2-7; 12 bases agree with TRBD2. Germline CDR1 and CDR2: SQVTM and ANQGSEA. CDR3 length: 16 amino acids. V lost 7 bases and J lost 3; bases outside the gene matches: 13. CDR3 nucleotides: TGCAGCGCTACATCCAGGACTAGCGGGGCGGACTACGAGCAGTACTTC. Translating gives CSATSRTSGADYEQYF.

This clonotype was observed a handful of times. A read error may produce the germline difference seen at one junction end. The J gene is TRBJ2-7, the V gene TRBV4-2; TRBD1 agrees at 7 bases. CDR3 length: 14 residues. Germline CDR1 and CDR2: LGHNA and YNFKEQ. The CDR3, as DNA: TGTGCCAGCAGACAAGATCGGGACAGCTACGAGCAGTACTTC. Translating gives CASRQDRDSYEQYF.

This clonotype occurred many times. An end of the junction differs from the germline gene, which may be a read error. The chain employs TRBV20-1 and TRBJ1-1, with D maybe TRBD1 (5 bases). Germline CDR1 DFQATT, CDR2 SNEGSKA (reference sequence). CDR3 length: 14 amino acids. The CDR3: CSARDSSMNTEAFF. DNA for the CDR3: TGCAGTGCCAGAGACAGCTCCATGAACACTGAAGCTTTCTTT.

The chain uses TRBV24-1 and TRBJ2-1, with 10 bases lining up with TRBD1. V shed 12 bases, J shed 6 bases, and the junction held 10 bases outside the gene matches. The CDR3 contains 14 residues. Germline V gene lookup returns CDR1 KGHDR and CDR2 SFDVKD. The DNA for the CDR3 is TGTGCCGCCGGCCGGGACAGGGGTAGCAATGAGCAGTTCTTC. This translates into CAAGRDRGSNEQFF.

V gene TRBV10-2 combines with J gene TRBJ2-1, with 7 bases identical to TRBD1. Germline V gene data show CDR1 as WSHSY and CDR2 as SAAADI. The J segment lost 4 bases and the V segment lost 3 bases, leaving 9 bases of the junction unmatched. The CDR3 contains 16 residues. Written as DNA, the CDR3 is TGCGCCAGCAGTGACCAGGACCAGGGGGTATACAATGAGCAGTTCTTC. This encodes CASSDQDQGVYNEQFF.

The chain couples TRBV18 to TRBJ2-2, with D tentatively TRBD1 (6 bases). The germline V gene has CDR1 KGHSH and CDR2 LQKENI. The germline V and J ends were trimmed by 3 bases and 4 bases, with 9 bases remaining between them. CDR3 length: 14 amino acids. CDR3 bases: TGTGCCAGCTCACCCAGGACAGTCACCGGGGAGCTGTTTTTT. This gives the protein CASSPRTVTGELFF.

This clonotype was counted many times. The V and J genes are TRBV20-1 and TRBJ2-7; D may correspond to TRBD1 or TRBD2 (5 bases each). The V end was cut by 2 bases, the J end by 2 bases, with 13 bases between. The CDR3 sequence is 14 residues long. Per the germline V gene, CDR1 is DFQATT and CDR2 is SNEGSKA (reference sequence). CDR3 sequence (DNA): TGCAGTGCTAGAAAGGACACTAGTACCTACGAGCAGTACTTC. It is translated as CSARKDTSTYEQYF.

This sequence joins TRBV7-9 and TRBJ2-3; a weak D match, TRBD2 (7 bases). Germline V gives CDR1 SEHNR, CDR2 FQNEAQ (reference sequence). V lost 5 bases to trimming and J lost 5 bases, with 17 bases between them. CDR3 length: 15 amino acids. The CDR3 coding sequence is TGTGCCAGCAGCCCTCGGGGGGCACAAGGAGATACGCAGTATTTT. This codes for CASSPRGAQGDTQYF.

V usage is TRBV7-3 and J usage is TRBJ2-1; the match to TRBD2 covers 9 bases. The CDR3 extends over 16 amino acids. The V segment lost 5 bases and the J segment 2 bases; nucleotides outside the gene matches: 7. CDR1 is SGHTA and CDR2 is FQGTGA in the germline V gene. CDR3 DNA: TGTGCCAGCAGCCTCTTTCTAGCGGGAACCTACAATGAGCAGTTCTTC. It translates to CASSLFLAGTYNEQFF. The variable domain in full, completed from reference TRBV7-3 and TRBJ2-1, reads GAGVSQTPSNKVTEKGKYVELRCDPISGHTALYWYRQSLGQGPEFLIYFQGTGAADDSGLPNDRFFAVRPEGSVSTLKIQRTERGDSAVYLCASSLFLAGTYNEQFFGPGTRLTVL.

This clonotype appeared many times. This chain uses TRBV18 with TRBJ2-3, with 11 nucleotides matching TRBD2. V gave up 7 bases and J gave up 2 bases; unmatched junction bases: 5. The germline CDR1 and CDR2 sequences are KGHSH and LQKENI. This CDR3 region has 15 residues. The CDR3 here is CASFSSGRATDTQYF. CDR3 bases: TGTGCCAGCTTTAGTAGCGGGAGGGCCACAGATACGCAGTATTTT.

This clonotype was seen a few times. This chain joins TRBV5-1 and TRBJ2-3, with unresolved D. Trimming pared 4 bases from V and 3 bases from J, leaving 12 bases between. The germline CDR1 and CDR2 sequences are SGHRS and YFSETQ. This CDR3 region has 14 residues. The CDR3 DNA follows: TGCGCCAGCAGCCCCCGTGTTAGAACAGATACGCAGTATTTT. This codes for CASSPRVRTDTQYF.

This clonotype was detected a few times. The chain combines TRBV6-1 with TRBJ2-7; 12 nucleotides align to TRBD2. The junction had 5 bases not matched to a gene; V was cut back by 6 bases and J by 2 bases. The CDR3 runs to 15 residues. Germline CDR1 reads MNHNS; CDR2 reads SASEGT. The CDR3 bases are TGTGCCAGCAGGACTAGCGGGAGTTGGGCCTACGAGCAGTACTTC. Translating it yields CASRTSGSWAYEQYF.